The subject of this entry is one T cell receptor beta chain. The antigen is not known. Generated by immunoSEQ multiplex PCR, the TCRdb table keeps only in-frame clones and is missing some. Found here are around 130,000 clones, more than 90% of them singletons; the top ten hold 1.1%. The CDR3 contains 16 residues. This entry belongs to a study of T cell responses to AZD1222 COVID-19 vaccine. Study-wide results and limits: When two AZD1222 doses had been given, Spike-specific TCR breadth and depth rose. Seropositive AZD1222 recipients at baseline numbered only 6 or 7. Most donors were white British, females outnumbered males, and clonal diversity was possibly underestimated.

Sequences were derived from peripheral blood, sampled 28 days after the second AZD1222 dose. The chain carries TRBV1 and TRBJ2-1; the D call TRBD2 from the table was never checked on the DNA. TRBV1 is marked as a pseudogene. The sequence was obtained from an adult who received the AZD1222 COVID-19 vaccine. CDR3 coding DNA: TGCACCAGCAGCCAACCCACGGTACGGGAGAGGGATGAGCAGTTCTTC. Translated: CTSSQPTVRERDEQFF.